The subject of this entry is one T cell receptor (beta chain). This specimen belongs to a study of control samples from healthy donors and cancer patients. Germline assignment: CDR1 SNHLY and CDR2 FYNNEI. Between the trimmed V and J ends, which lost 2 bases and 0 bases, there was a span of 17 bases. This CDR3 has 18 amino acids. TCRdb's table, derived via immunoSEQ multiplex PCR, lists solely in-frame clones and lacks some. The data show approximately 160,000 clones, more than 85% seen once. This sequence was found in a woman between 35 and 50 years old in good health. The V gene is TRBV2, the J gene TRBJ1-3; D might be TRBD1 (5 bases). Input material: blood. The CDR3 DNA follows: TGTGCCAGCAGTGAATGGGGCAGCCCTCGCCGCTCTGGAAACACCATATATTTT. Translated: CASSEWGSPRRSGNTIYF. Supplemented by reference TRBV2 and TRBJ1-3, the full variable domain reads EPEVTQTPSHQVTQMGQEVILRCVPISNHLYFYWYRQILGQKVEFLVSFYNNEISEKSEIFDDQFSVERPDGSNFTLKIRSTKLEDSAMYFCASSEWGSPRRSGNTIYFGEGSWLTVV.